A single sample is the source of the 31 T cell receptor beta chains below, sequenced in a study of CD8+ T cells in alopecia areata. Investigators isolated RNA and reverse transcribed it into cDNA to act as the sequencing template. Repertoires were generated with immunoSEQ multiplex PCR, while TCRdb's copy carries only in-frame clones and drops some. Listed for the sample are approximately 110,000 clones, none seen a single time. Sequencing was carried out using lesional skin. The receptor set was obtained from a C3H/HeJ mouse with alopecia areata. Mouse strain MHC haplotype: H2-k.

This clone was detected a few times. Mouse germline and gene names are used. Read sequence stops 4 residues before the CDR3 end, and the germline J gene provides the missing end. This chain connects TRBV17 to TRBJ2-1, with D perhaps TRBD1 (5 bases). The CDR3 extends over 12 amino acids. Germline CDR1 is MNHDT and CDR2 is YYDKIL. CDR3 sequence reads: CASSQGRAEQFF. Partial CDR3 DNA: TGTGCTAGCAGTCAGGGTCGGGCT.

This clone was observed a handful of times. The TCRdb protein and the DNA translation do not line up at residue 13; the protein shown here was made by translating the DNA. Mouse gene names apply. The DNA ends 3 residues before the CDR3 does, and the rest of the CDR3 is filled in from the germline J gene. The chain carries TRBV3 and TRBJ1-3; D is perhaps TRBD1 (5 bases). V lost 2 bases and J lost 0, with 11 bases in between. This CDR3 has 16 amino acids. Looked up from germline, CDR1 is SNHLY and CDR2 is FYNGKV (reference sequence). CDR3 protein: CASSLIPDSSGNTLYF. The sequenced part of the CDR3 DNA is TGTGCCAGCAGCTTAATCCCCGACAGTTCTGGAAATACG.

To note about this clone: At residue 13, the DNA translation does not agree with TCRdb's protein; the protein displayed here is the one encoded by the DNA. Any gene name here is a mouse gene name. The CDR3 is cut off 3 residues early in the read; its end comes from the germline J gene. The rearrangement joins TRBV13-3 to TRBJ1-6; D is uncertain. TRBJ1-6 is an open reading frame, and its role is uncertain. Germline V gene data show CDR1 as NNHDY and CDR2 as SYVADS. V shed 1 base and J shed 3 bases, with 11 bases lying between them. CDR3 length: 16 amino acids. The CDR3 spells CASSDKTKVYNSPLYF. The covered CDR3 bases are TGTGCCAGCAGTGATAAAACAAAAGTCTATAATTCGCCC.

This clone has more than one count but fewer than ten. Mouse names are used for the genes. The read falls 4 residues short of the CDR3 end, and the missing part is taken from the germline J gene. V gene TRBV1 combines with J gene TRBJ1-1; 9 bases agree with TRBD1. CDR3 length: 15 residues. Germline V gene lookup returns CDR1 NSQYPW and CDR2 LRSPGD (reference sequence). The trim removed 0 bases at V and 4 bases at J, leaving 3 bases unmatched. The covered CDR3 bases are TGCACCTGCAGTGCAGATGGGACAGGGTTCACA. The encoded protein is CTCSADGTGFT. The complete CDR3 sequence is CTCSADGTGFTEVFF. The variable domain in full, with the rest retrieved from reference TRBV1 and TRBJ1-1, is VTLLEQNPRWRLVPRGQAVNLRCILKNSQYPWMSWYQQDLQKQLQWLFTLRSPGDKEVKSLPGADYLATRVTDTELRLQVANMSQGRTLYCTCSADGTGFTEVFFGKGTRLTVV.

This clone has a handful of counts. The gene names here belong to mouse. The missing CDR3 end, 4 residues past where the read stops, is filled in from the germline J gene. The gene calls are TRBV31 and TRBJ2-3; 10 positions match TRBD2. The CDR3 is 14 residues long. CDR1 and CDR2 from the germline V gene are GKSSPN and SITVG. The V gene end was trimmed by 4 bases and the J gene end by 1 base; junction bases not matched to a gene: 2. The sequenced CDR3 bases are TGTGCCTGGACTGGGGGGGCGGGTGCAGAA. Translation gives CAWTGGAGAE. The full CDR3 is CAWTGGAGAETLYF.

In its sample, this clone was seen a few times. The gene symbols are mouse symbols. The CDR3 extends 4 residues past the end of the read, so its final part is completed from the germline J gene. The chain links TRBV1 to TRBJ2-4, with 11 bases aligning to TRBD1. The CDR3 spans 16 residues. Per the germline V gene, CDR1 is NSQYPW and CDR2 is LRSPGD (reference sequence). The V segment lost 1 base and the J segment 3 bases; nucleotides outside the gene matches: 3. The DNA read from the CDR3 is TGCACCTGCAGTGCAGGGGACAGGGGGAGACAAAAC. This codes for CTCSAGDRGRQN. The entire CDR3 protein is CTCSAGDRGRQNTLYF.

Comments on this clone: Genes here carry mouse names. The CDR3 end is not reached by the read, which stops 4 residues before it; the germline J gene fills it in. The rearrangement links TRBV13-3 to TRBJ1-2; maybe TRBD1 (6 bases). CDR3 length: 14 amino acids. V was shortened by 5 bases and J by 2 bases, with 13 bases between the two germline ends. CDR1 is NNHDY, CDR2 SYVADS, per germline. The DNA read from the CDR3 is TGTGCCAGCAGGGGAGGGGGATATAACTCC. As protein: CASRGGGYNS. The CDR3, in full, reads CASRGGGYNSDYTF.

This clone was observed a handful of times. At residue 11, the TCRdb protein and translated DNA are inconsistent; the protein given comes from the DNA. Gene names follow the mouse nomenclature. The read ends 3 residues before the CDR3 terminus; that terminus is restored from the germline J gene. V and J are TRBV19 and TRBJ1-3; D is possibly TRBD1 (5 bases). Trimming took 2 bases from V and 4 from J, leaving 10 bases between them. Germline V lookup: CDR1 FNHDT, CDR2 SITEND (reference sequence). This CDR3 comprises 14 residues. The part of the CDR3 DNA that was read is TGTGCCAGCAGTATCAGCAGGGAGGGAAATACG. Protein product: CASSISREGNT. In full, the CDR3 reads CASSISREGNTLYF. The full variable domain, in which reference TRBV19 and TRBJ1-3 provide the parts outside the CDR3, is GGIITQTPKFLIGQEGQKLTLKCQQNFNHDTMYWYRQDSGKGLRLIYYSITENDLQKGDLSEGYDASREKKSSFSLTVTSAQKNEMAVFLCASSISREGNTLYFGEGSRLIVV.

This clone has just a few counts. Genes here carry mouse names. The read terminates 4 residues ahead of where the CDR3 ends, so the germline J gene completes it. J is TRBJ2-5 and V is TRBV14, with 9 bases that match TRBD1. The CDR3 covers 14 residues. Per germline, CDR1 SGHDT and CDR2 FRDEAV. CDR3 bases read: TGTGCCAGCAGTCTCCGACAGGGGGAGGAC. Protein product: CASSLRQGED. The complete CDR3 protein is CASSLRQGEDTQYF.

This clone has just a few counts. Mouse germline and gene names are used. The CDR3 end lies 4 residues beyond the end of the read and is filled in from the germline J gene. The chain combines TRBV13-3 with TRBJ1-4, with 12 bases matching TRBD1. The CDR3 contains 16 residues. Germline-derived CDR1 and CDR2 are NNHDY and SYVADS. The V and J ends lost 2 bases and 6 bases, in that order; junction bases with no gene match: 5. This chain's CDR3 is CASSDPGTGGDERLFF. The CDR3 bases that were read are TGTGCCAGCAGTGACCCGGGGACAGGGGGCGACGAA.

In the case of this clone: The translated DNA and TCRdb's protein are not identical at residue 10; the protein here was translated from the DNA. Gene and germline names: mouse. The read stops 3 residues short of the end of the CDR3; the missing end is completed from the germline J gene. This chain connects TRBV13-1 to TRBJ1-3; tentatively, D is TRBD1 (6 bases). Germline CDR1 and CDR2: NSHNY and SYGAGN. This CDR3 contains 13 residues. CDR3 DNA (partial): TGTGCCAGCAGTGAGCCCCCAGGGGTTACG. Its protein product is CASSEPPGVT. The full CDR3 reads CASSEPPGVTLYF.

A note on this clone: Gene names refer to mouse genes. This chain's CDR3 is CTCSAPPGQGDAEQFF. CDR3 DNA (partial): TGCACCTGCAGTGCCCCCCCGGGACAGGGAGATGCT. This chain links TRBV1 with TRBJ2-1, with 9 bases that match TRBD1. The read finishes 4 residues shy of the CDR3 end, and the germline J gene is used to complete it. CDR1 NSQYPW and CDR2 LRSPGD come from the germline V gene (reference sequence). This CDR3 spans 16 amino acids. Trimming at V came to 3 bases and at J to 5 bases, leaving 8 bases not matched to a gene.

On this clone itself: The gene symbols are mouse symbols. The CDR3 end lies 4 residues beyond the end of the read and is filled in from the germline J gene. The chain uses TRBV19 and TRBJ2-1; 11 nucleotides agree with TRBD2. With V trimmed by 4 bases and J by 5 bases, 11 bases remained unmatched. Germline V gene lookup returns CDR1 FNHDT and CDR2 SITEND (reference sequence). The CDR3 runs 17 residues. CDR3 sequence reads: CASSLLGGRLFDAEQFF. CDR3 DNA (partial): TGTGCCAGCAGTCTACTGGGGGGGCGCTTGTTTGATGCT.

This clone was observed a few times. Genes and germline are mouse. The sequenced CDR3 bases are TGTGCCAGCAGTGGAGACAGGGTTTTCTCCTAT. Amino acid sequence: CASSGDRVFSY. Given in full, the CDR3 is CASSGDRVFSYEQYF. The V gene is TRBV13-3, the J gene TRBJ2-7; 7 bases line up with TRBD1. The missing CDR3 end, 4 residues past where the read stops, is filled in from the germline J gene. Trimming at V came to 3 bases and at J to 0 bases, leaving 6 bases not matched to a gene. From germline, CDR1 is NNHDY and CDR2 SYVADS. CDR3 length equals 15 residues.

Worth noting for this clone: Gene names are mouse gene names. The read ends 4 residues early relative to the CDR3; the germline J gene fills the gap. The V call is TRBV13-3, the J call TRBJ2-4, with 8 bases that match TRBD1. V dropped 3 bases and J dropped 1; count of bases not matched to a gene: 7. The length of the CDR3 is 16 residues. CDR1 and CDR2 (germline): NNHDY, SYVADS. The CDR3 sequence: CASSGGQGEGQNTLYF. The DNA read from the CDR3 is TGTGCCAGCAGTGGTGGACAGGGAGAGGGTCAAAAC.

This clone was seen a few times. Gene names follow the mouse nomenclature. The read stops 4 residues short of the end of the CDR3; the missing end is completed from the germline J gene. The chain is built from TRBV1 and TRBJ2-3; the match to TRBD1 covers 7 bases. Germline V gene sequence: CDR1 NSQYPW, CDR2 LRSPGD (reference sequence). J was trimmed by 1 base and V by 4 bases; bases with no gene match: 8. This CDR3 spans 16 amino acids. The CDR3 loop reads CTCSVFRTGGAETLYF. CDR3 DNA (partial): TGCACCTGCAGTGTTTTCCGGACAGGAGGTGCAGAA.

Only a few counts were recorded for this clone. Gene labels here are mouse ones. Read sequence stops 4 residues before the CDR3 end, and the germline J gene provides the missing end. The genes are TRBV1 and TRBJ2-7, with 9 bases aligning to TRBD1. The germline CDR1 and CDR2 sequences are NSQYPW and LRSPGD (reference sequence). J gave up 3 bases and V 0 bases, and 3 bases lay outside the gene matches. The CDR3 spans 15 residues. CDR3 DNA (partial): TGCACCTGCAGTGCAGAGGGACAGGGCCACTAT. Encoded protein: CTCSAEGQGHY. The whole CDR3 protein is CTCSAEGQGHYEQYF.

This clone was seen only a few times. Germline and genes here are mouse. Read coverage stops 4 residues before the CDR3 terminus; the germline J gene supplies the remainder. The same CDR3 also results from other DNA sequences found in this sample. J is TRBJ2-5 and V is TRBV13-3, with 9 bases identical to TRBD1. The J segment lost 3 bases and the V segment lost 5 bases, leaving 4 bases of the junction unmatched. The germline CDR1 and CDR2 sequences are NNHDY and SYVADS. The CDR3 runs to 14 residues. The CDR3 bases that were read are TGTGCCAGCAGCCCCGGACAGGGGCAAGAC. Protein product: CASSPGQGQD. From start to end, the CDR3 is CASSPGQGQDTQYF.

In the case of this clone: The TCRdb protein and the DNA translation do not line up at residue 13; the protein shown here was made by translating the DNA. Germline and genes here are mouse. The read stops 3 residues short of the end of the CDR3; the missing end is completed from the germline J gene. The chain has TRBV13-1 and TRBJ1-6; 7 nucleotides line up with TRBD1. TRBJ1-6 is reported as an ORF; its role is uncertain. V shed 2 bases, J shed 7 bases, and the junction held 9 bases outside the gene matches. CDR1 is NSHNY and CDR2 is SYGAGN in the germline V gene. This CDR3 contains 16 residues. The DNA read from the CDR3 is TGTGCCAGCAGTGAAGAGGGGACAGCCCGGAATTCGCCC. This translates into CASSEEGTARNSP. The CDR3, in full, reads CASSEEGTARNSPLYF.

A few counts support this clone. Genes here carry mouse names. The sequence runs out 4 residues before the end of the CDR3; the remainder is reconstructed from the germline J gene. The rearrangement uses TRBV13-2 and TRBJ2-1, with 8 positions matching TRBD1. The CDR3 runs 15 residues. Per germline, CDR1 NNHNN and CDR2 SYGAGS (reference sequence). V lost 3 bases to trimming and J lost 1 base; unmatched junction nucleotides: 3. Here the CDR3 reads CASGGTGKNYAEQFF. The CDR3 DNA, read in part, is TGTGCCAGCGGTGGGACAGGGAAAAACTATGCT.

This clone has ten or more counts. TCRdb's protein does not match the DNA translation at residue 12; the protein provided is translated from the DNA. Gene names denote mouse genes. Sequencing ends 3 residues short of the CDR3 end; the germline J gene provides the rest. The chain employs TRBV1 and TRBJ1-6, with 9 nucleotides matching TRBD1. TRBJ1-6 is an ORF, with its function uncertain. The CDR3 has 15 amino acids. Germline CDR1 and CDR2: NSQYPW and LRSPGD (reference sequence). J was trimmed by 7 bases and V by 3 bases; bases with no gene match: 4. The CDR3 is CTCSADRGRNSPLYF. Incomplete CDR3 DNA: TGCACCTGCAGTGCCGACAGGGGGAGAAATTCGCCC.

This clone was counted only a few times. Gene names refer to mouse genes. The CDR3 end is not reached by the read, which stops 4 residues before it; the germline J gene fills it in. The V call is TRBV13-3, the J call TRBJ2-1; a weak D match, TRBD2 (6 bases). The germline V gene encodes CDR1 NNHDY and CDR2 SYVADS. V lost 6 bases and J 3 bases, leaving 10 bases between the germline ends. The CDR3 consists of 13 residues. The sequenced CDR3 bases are TGTGCCAGCATTGGGGGACCCTATGCT. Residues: CASIGGPYA. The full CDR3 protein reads CASIGGPYAEQFF.

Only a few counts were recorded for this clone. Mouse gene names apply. The CDR3 DNA, read in part, is TGTGCCAGCAGATACAGGGGGGACTATGCT. Protein: CASRYRGDYA. The whole CDR3 sequence is CASRYRGDYAEQFF. The chain uses TRBV19 and TRBJ2-1, with TRBD1 identical over 8 bases. The read comes to an end 4 residues before the CDR3 does, leaving the germline J gene to fill in the end. The CDR3 extends over 14 amino acids. CDR1 and CDR2 (germline): FNHDT, SITEND (reference sequence). V dropped 5 bases and J dropped 2; count of bases not matched to a gene: 3.

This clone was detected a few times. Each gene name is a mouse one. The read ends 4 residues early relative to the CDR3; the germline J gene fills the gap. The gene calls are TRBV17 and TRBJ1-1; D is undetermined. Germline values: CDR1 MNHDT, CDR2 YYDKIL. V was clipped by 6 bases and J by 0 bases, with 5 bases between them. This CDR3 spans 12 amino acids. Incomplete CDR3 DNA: TGTGCTAGCAGCACAGCAAACACA. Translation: CASSTANT. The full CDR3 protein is CASSTANTEVFF.

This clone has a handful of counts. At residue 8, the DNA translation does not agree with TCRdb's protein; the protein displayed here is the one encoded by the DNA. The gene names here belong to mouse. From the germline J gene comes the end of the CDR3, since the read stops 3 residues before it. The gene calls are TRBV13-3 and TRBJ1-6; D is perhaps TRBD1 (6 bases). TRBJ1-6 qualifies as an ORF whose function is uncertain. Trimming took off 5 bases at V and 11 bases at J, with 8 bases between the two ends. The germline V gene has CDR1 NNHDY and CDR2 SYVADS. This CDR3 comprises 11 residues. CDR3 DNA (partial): TGTGCCAGCAGCGGACAGCCGCCC. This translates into CASSGQPP. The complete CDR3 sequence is CASSGQPPLYF.

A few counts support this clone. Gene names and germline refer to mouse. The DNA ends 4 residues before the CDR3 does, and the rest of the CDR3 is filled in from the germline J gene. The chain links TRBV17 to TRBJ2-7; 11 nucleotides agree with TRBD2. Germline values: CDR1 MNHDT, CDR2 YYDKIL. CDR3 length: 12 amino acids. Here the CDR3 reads CASRDWGDEQYF. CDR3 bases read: TGTGCTAGCAGGGACTGGGGGGAT.

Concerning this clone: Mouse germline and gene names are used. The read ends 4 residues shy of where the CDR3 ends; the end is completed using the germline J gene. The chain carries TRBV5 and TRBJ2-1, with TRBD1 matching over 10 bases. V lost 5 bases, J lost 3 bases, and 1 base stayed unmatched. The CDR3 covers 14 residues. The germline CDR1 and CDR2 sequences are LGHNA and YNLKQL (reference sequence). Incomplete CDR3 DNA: TGTGCCAGCAGCGGGGACAGGGGCTATGCT. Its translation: CASSGDRGYA. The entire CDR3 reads CASSGDRGYAEQFF.

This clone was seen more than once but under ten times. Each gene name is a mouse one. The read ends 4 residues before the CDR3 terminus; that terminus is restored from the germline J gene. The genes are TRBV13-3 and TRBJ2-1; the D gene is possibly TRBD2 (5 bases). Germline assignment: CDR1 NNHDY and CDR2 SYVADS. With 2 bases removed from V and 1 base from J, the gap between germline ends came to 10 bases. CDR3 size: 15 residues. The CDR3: CASSELGENYAEQFF. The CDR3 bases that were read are TGTGCCAGCAGTGAACTTGGGGAGAACTATGCT.

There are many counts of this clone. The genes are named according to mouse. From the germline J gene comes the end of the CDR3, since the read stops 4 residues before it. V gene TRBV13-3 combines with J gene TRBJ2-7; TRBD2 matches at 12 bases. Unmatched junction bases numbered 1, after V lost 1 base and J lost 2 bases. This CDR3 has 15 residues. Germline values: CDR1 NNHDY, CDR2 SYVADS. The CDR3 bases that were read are TGTGCCAGCAGTGATCGGGACTGGGGGGCCTAT. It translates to CASSDRDWGAY. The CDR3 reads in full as CASSDRDWGAYEQYF.

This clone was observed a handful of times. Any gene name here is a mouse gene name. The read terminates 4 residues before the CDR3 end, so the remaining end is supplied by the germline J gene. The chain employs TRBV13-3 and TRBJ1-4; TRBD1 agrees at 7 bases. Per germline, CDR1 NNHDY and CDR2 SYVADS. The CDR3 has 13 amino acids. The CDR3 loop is CASSLTGLERLFF. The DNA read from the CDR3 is TGTGCCAGCAGTTTGACAGGGCTCGAA.

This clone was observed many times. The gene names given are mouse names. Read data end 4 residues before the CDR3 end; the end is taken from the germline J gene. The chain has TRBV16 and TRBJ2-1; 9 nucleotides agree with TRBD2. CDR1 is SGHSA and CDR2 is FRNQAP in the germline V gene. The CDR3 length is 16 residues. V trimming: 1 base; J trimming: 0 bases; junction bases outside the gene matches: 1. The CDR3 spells CASSLGTGANYAEQFF. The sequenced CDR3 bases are TGTGCAAGCAGCTTAGGGACTGGGGCTAACTATGCT.